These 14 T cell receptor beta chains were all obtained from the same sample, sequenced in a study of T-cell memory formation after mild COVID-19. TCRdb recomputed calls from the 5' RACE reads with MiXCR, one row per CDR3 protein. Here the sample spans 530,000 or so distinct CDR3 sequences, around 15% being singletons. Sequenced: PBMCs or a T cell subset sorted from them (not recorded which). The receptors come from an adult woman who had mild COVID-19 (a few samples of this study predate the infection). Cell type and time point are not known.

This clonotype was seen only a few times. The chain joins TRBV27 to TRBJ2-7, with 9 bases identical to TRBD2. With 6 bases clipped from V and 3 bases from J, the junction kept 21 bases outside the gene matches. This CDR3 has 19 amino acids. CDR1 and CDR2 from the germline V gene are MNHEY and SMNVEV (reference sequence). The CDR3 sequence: CASSLGLGVSGRGGYEQYF. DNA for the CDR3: TGTGCCAGCAGCTTGGGCCTTGGGGTTAGCGGGAGAGGGGGCTACGAGCAGTACTTC.

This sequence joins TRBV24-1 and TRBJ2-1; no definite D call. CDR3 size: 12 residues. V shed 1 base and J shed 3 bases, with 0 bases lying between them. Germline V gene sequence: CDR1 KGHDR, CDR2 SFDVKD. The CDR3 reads CATSDFYNEQFF. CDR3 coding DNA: TGTGCCACCAGTGATTTCTACAATGAGCAGTTCTTC.

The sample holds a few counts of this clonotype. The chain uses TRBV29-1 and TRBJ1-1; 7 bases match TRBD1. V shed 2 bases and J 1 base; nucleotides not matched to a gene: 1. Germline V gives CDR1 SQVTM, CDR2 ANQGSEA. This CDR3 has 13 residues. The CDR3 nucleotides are TGCAGCGTTGAACAGGGGGGGAACACTGAAGCTTTCTTT. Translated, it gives CSVEQGGNTEAFF.

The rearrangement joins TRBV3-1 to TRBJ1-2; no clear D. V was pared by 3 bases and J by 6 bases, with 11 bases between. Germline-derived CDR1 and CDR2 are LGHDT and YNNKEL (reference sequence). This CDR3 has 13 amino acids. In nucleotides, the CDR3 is TGTGCCAGCAGCCATGTGCGTGAGCATGGCTACACCTTC. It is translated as CASSHVREHGYTF.

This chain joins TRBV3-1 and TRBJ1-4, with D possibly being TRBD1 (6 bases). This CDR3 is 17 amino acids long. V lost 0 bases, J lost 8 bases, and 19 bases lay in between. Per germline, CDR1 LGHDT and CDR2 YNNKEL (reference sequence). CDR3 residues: CASSQDGTSLVGEKLFF. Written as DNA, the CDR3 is TGTGCCAGCAGCCAAGATGGGACATCCCTGGTAGGAGAAAAACTGTTTTTT.

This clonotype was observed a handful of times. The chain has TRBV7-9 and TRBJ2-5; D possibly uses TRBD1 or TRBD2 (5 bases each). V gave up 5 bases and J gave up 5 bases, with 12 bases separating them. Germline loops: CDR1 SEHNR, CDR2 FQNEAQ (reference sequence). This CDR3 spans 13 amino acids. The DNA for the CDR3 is TGTGCCAGCAGCAGTGGGGGATCGGAGACCCAGTACTTC. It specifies CASSSGGSETQYF.

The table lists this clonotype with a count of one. CDR3 DNA: TGTGCCAGCAGCTTAGCTTTCCAAAAGCAGGTTACGAACACTGAAGCTTTCTTT. Translation: CASSLAFQKQVTNTEAFF. The chain uses TRBV7-9 and TRBJ1-1; D remains ambiguous. This CDR3 spans 18 amino acids. V lost 0 bases to trimming and J lost 1 base, with 18 bases between them. The germline CDR1 and CDR2 sequences are SEHNR and FQNEAQ (reference sequence).

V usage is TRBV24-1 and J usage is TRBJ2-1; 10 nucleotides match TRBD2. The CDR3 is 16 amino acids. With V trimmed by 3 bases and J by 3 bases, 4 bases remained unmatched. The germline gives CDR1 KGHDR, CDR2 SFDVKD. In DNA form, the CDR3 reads TGTGCCACCAGTGATAGTAGCGGGAGGATCTACAATGAGCAGTTCTTC. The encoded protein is CATSDSSGRIYNEQFF.

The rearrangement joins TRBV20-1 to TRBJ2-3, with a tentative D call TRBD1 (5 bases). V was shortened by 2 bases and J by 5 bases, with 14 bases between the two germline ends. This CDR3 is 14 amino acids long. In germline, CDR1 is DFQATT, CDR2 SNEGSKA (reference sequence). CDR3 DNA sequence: TGCAGTGCTAGATATGGGGCTAAGGGAGATACGCAGTATTTT. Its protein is CSARYGAKGDTQYF.

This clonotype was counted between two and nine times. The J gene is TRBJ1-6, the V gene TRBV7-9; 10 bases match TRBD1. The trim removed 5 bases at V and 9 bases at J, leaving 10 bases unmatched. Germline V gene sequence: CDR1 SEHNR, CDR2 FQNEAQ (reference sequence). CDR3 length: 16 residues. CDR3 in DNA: TGTGCCAGCAGCGCCTACGGGACAGGGGCTGGTTCACCCCTCCACTTT. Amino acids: CASSAYGTGAGSPLHF.

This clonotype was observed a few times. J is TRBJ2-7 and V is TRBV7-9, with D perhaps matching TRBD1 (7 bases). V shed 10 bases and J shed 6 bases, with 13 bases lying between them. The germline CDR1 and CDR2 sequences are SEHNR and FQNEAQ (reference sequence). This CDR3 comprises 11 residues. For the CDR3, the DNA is TGTGCCACGGAGGGGGCCCTCGAGCAGTACTTC. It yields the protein CATEGALEQYF.

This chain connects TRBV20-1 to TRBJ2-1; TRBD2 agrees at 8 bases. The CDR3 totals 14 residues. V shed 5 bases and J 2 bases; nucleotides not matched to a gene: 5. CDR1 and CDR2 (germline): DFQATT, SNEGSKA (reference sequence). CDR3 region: CSALRGGTYNEQFF. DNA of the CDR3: TGCAGTGCTCTACGGGGGGGCACCTACAATGAGCAGTTCTTC.

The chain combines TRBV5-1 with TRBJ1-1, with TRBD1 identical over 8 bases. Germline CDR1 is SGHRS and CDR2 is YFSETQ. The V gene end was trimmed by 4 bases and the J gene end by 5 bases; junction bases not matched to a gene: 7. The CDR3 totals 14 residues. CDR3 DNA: TGCGCCAGCAGCGAAGGACAGGGAGGGACTGAAGCTTTCTTT. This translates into CASSEGQGGTEAFF.

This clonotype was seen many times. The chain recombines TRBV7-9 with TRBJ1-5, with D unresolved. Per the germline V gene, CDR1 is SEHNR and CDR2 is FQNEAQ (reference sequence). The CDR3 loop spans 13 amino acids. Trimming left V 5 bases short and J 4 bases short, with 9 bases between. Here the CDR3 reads CASSHYENQPQHF. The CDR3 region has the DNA TGTGCCAGCAGCCATTACGAGAATCAGCCCCAGCATTTT.